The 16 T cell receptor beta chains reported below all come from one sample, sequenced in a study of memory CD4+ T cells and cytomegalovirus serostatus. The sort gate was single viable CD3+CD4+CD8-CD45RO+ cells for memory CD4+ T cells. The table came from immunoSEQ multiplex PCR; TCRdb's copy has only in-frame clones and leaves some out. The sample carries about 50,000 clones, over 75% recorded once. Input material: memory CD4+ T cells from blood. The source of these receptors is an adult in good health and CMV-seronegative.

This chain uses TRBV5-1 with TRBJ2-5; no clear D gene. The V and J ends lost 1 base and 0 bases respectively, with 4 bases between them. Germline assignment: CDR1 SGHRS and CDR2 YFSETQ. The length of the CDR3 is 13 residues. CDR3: CASSLLYQETQYF. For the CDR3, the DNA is TGCGCCAGCAGCTTGTTGTACCAAGAGACCCAGTACTTC. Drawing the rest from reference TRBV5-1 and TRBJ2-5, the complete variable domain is KAGVTQTPRYLIKTRGQQVTLSCSPISGHRSVSWYQQTPGQGLQFLFEYFSETQRNKGNFPGRFSGRQFSNSRSEMNVSTLELGDSALYLCASSLLYQETQYFGPGTRLLVL.

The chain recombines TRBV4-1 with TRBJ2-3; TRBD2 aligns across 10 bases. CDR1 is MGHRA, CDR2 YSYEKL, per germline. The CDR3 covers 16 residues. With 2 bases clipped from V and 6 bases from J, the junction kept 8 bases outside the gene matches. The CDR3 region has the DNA TGCGCCAGCAGCCAACTTCGAAGCGGGGGGGCCGATACGCAGTATTTT. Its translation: CASSQLRSGGADTQYF.

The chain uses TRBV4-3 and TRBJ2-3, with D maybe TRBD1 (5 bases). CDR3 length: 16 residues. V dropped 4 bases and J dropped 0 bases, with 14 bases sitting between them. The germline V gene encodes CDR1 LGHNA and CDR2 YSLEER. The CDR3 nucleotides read TGCGCCAGCAGCCGTGTCGCAGGGATGAGCACAGATACGCAGTATTTT. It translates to CASSRVAGMSTDTQYF.

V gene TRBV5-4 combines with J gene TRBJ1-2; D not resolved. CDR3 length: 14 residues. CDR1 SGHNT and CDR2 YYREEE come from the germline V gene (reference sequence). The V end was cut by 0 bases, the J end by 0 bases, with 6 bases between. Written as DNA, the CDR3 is TGTGCCAGCAGCTTGGAAAGGGCTAACTATGGCTACACCTTC. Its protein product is CASSLERANYGYTF.

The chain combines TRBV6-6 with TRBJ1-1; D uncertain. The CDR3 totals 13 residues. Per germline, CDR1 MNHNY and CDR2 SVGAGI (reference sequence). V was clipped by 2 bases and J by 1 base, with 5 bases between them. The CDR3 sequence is CASSYPQNTEAFF. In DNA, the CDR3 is TGTGCCAGCAGTTACCCCCAGAACACTGAAGCTTTCTTT.

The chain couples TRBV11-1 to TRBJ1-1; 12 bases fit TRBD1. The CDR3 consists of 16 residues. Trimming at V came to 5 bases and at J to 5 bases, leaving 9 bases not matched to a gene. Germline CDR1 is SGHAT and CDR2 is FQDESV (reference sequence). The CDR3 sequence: CASSPGTGGARTEAFF. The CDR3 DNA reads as TGTGCCAGCAGCCCCGGGACAGGGGGCGCGAGGACTGAAGCTTTCTTT.

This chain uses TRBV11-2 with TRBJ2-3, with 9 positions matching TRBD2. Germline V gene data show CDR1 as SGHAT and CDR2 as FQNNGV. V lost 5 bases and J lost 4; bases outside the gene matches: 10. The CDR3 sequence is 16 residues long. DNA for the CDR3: TGTGCCAGCAGCCCCGGTGCGATAGCGGGGGCAGATACGCAGTATTTT. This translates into CASSPGAIAGADTQYF.

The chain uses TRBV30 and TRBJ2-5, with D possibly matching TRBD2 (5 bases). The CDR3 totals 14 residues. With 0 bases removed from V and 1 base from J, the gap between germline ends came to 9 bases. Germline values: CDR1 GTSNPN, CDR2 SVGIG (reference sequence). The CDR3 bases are TGTGCCTGGAGTGTCTCTAGCAGCCAAGAGACCCAGTACTTC. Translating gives CAWSVSSSQETQYF.

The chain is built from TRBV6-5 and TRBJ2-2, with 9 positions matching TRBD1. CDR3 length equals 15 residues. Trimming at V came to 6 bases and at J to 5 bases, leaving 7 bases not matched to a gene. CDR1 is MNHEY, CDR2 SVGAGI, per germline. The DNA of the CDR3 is TGTGCCAGCAGGCCACAGGGGGCGCGTACCGGGGAGCTGTTTTTT. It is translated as CASRPQGARTGELFF.

The chain's CDR3 is CASSSWGLRGYEQYF. CDR3 in DNA: TGTGCCAGCAGCTCGTGGGGTTTAAGAGGCTACGAGCAGTACTTC. This chain uses TRBV5-4 with TRBJ2-7; D remains ambiguous. Germline-derived CDR1 and CDR2 are SGHNT and YYREEE (reference sequence). The ends were cut back, 3 bases at V and 3 bases at J, with 16 bases in the middle. CDR3 size: 15 residues.

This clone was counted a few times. DNA of the CDR3: TGCAGCGTTGGGACACAGACGAACACCGGGGAGCTGTTTTTT. Translating gives CSVGTQTNTGELFF. The genes are TRBV29-1 and TRBJ2-2, with a weak D call TRBD1 (5 bases). Germline CDR1 and CDR2: SQVTM and ANQGSEA. This CDR3 has 14 amino acids. Trimming left V 4 bases short and J 0 bases short, with 9 bases between.

The CDR3 nucleotides are TGCGCCAGCAGCCAAGATAACAATCAGCCCCAGCATTTT. Translation gives CASSQDNNQPQHF. The V and J genes are TRBV4-1 and TRBJ1-5; D ambiguous. This CDR3 spans 13 amino acids. The V end was cut by 0 bases, the J end by 3 bases, with 3 bases between. CDR1 is MGHRA and CDR2 is YSYEKL in the germline V gene.

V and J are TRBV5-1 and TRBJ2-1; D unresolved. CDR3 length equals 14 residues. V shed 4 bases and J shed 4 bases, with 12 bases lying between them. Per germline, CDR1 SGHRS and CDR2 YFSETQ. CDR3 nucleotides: TGCGCCAGCAGCCCCACCTCTACGTACAATGAGCAGTTCTTC. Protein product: CASSPTSTYNEQFF.

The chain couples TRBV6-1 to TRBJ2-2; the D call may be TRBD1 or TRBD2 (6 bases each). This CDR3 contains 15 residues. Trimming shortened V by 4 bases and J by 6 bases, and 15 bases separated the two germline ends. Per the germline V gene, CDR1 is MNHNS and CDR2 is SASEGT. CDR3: CASSGTRGTPGELFF. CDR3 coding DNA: TGTGCCAGCAGTGGAACCCGCGGGACACCCGGGGAGCTGTTTTTT.

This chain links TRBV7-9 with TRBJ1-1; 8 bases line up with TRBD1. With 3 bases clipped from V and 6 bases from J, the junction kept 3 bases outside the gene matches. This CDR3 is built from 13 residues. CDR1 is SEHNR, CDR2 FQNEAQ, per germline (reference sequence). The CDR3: CASSLAGGAEAFF. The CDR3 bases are TGTGCCAGCAGCTTGGCAGGGGGCGCTGAAGCTTTCTTT.

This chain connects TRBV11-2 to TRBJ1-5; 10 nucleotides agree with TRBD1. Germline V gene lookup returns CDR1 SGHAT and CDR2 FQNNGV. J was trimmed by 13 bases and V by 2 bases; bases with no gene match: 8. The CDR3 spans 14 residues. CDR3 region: CASSLIQGQGKQHF. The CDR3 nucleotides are TGTGCCAGCAGCTTAATACAGGGACAGGGGAAACAGCATTTT.